The TCR beta chain under discussion was sequenced for a study of T cell responses to AZD1222 COVID-19 vaccine. Whole-study context: Second-dose groups at about 4 or about 12 weeks were pooled. Notes on the study in general: Vaccine-related CD4 TCRs covered spike, predominating at 160-218 and 743-854.

The repertoire was sequenced with immunoSEQ multiplex PCR; TCRdb's copy has only in-frame clones and lacks some. This sample has 95,000 to 100,000 clones, with about 90% found just once. Remarks on this clone: What it binds is unknown.

V shed 1 base, J shed 7 bases, and the junction held 6 bases outside the gene matches. The CDR3 runs to 15 residues. Germline-derived CDR1 and CDR2 are SGHVS and FNYEAQ. The TCR sequence derives from an adult in good health. The sample here was peripheral blood, taken on day 0 of AZD1222 vaccination. The rearrangement uses TRBV7-6 and TRBJ2-7; 11 bases map to TRBD2. The CDR3 coding sequence is TGTGCCAGCAGCTTAGTAGCGGGAGGGCCGCAGGAGCAGTACTTC. It yields the protein CASSLVAGGPQEQYF.